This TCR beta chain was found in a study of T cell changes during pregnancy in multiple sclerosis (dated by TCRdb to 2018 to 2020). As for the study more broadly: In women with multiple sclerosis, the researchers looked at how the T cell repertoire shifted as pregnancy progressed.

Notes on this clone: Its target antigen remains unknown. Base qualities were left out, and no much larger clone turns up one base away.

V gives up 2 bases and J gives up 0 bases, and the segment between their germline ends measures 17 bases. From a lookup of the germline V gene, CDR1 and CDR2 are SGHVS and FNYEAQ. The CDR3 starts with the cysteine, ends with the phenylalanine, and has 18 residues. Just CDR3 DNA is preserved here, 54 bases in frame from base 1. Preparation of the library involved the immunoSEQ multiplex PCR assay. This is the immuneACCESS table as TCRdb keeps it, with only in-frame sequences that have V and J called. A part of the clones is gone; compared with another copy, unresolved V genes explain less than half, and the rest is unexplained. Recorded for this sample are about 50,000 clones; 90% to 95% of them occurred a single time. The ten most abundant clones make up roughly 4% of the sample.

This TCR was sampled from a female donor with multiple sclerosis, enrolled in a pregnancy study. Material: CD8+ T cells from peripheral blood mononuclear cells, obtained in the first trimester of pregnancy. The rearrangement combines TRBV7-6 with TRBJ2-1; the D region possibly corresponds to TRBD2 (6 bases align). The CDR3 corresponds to CASSLSRWGESSYNEQFF. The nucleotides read TGTGCCAGCAGCTTATCCCGCTGGGGGGAGAGCTCCTACAATGAGCAGTTCTTC. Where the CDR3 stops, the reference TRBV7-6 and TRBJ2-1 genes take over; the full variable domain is GAGVSQSPRYKVTKRGQDVALRCDPISGHVSLYWYRQALGQGPEFLTYFNYEAQQDKSGLPNDRFSAERPEGSISTLTIQRTEQRDSAMYRCASSLSRWGESSYNEQFFGPGTRLTVL.